This T cell receptor (beta chain) was recorded in a study of shared clonotypes between healthy human individuals. Sorted-subset replicate PCRs used approximately 200 ng of genomic DNA. This amount corresponded to approximately 30,000 T cell genomes. The method was immunoSEQ multiplex PCR; TCRdb's version includes in-frame clones alone and lacks a portion of them. This table has about 690,000 clones, about 92% appearing once. Free of recent acute infections or vaccinations, the donors were healthy HIV-negative adults. CD8 memory was a combination that joined CD45RO+ cells with CCR7-negative CD45RA+ TemRA cells. With regard to this clone: In the same sample, other DNA sequences code for this CDR3.

CDR1 and CDR2 (germline): LNHDA, SQIVND (reference sequence). V lost 3 bases, J lost 1 base, and 9 bases lay in between. The CDR3 sequence is 14 residues long. This sequence was found in a man between 18 and 35 years old in good health. Some clones in this sample may be carry-over from other donors' samples. The rearrangement joins TRBV19 to TRBJ1-1, with TRBD1 as a possible D gene (5 bases). The sample comprised memory CD8+ T cells from PBMCs. As to subset: CD45RO+ cells pooled with CCR7-negative TemRA cells. The CDR3 spells CASSIGAGNTEAFF. DNA for the CDR3: TGTGCCAGTAGTATCGGGGCAGGGAACACTGAAGCTTTCTTT.